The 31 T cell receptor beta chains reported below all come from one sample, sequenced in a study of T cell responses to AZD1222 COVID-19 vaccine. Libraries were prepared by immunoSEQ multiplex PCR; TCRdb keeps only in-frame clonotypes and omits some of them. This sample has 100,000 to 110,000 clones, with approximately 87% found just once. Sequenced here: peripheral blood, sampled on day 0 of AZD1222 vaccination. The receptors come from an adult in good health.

The DNA for the CDR3 is TGTGCCAGTAGTAAGACGGTGACCGGGGAGCTGTTTTTT. It translates to CASSKTVTGELFF. The V and J genes are TRBV19 and TRBJ2-2, with no clear D. The germline V gene has CDR1 LNHDA and CDR2 SQIVND (reference sequence). This CDR3 has 13 residues. Trimming took off 4 bases at V and 5 bases at J, with 8 bases between the two ends.

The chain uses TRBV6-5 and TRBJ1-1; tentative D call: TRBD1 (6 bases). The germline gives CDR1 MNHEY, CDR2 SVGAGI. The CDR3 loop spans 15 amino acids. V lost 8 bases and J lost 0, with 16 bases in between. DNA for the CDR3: TGTGCCAGCCGCCGGACGGACAGTCTGAACACTGAAGCTTTCTTT. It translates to CASRRTDSLNTEAFF.

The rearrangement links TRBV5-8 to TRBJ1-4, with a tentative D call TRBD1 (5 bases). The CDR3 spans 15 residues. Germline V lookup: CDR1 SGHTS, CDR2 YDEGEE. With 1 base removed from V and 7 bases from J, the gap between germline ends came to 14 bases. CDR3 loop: CASSLFGGVGEKLFF. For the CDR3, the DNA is TGTGCCAGCAGCTTGTTCGGGGGGGTTGGTGAAAAACTGTTTTTT. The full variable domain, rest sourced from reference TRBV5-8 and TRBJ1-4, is EAGVTQSPTHLIKTRGQQATLRCSPISGHTSVYWYQQALGLGLQFLLWYDEGEERNRGNFPPRFSGRQFPNYSSELNVNALELEDSALYLCASSLFGGVGEKLFFGSGTQLSVL.

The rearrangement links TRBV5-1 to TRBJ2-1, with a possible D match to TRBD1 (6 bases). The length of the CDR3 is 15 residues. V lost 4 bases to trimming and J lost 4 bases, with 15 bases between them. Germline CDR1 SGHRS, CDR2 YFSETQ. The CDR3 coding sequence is TGCGCCAGCAGCCCGGACGTGAGGGGGTACAATGAGCAGTTCTTC. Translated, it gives CASSPDVRGYNEQFF.

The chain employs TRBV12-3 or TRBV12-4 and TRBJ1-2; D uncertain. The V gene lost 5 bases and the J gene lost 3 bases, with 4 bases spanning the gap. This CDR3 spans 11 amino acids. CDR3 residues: CASSGDYGYTF. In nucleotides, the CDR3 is TGTGCCAGCAGTGGGGACTATGGCTACACCTTC.

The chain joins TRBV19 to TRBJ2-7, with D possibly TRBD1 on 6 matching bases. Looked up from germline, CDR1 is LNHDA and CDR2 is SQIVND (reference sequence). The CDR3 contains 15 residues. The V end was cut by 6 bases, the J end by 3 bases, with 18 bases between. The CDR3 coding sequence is TGTGCCAGTAGCCAACAGGGACGCGCATACTACGAGCAGTACTTC. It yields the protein CASSQQGRAYYEQYF.

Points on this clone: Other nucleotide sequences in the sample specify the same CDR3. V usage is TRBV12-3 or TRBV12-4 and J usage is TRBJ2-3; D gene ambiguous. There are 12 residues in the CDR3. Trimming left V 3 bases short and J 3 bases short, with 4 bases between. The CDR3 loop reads CASSFATDTQYF. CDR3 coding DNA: TGTGCCAGCAGTTTCGCGACAGATACGCAGTATTTT.

The CDR3 region is CASNRQPAHYGYTF. The CDR3 DNA reads TGTGCCAGCAACAGACAGCCGGCGCACTATGGCTACACCTTC. V and J are TRBV2 and TRBJ1-2; weak D call: TRBD1 (5 bases). CDR3 length equals 14 residues. The germline V and J ends were trimmed by 7 bases and 3 bases, with 15 bases remaining between them. Germline lookup yields CDR1 SNHLY and CDR2 FYNNEI.

The CDR3 DNA is TGTGCCAGTAGTGGGGGACAGGGGGCTGCTAGCTCCTACGAGCAGTACTTC. Its protein product is CASSGGQGAASSYEQYF. This rearrangement joins TRBV19 to TRBJ2-7; 12 bases agree with TRBD1. J was trimmed by 0 bases and V by 5 bases; bases with no gene match: 8. The germline gives CDR1 LNHDA, CDR2 SQIVND (reference sequence). The CDR3 length is 17 residues.

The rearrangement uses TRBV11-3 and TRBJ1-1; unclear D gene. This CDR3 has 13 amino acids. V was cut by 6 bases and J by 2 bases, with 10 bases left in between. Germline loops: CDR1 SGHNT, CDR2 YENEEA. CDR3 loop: CASSLGINTEAFF. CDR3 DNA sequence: TGTGCCAGCAGTCTAGGGATTAACACTGAAGCTTTCTTT. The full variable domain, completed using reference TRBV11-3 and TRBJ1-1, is EAGVVQSPRYKIIEKKQPVAFWCNPISGHNTLYWYLQNLGQGPELLIRYENEEAVDDSQLPKDRFSAERLKGVDSTLKIQPAELGDSAVYLCASSLGINTEAFFGQGTRLTVV.

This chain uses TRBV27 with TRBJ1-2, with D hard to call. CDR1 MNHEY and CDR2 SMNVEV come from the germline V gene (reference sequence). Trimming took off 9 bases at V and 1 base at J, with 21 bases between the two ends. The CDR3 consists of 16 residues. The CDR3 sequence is CASSRAESGLNYGYTF. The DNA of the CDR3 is TGTGCCAGTTCAAGGGCCGAGTCCGGTCTTAACTATGGCTACACCTTC.

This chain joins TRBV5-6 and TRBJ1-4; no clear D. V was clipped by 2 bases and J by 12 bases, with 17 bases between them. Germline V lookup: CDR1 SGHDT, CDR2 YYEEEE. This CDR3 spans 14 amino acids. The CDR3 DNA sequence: TGTGCCAGCAGCTTAAACCCTAATACAGTGGAACTGTTTTTT. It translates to CASSLNPNTVELFF.

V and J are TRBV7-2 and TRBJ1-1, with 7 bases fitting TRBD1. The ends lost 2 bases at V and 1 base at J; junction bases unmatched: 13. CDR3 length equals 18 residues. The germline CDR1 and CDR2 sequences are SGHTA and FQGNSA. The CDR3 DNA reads TGTGCCAGCAGCTTATATATTCCCGGACAGGAGTCGAACACTGAAGCTTTCTTT. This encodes CASSLYIPGQESNTEAFF.

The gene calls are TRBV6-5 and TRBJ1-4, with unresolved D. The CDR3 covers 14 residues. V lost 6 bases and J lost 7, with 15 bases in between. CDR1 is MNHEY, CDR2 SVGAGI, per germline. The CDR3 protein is CASSELGLVEKLFF. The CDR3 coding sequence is TGTGCCAGCAGCGAGTTAGGGCTGGTTGAAAAACTGTTTTTT.

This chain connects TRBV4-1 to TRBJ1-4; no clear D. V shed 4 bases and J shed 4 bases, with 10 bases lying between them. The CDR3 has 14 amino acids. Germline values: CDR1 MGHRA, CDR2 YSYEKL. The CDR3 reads CASSLEQVNEKLFF. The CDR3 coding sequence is TGCGCCAGCAGCCTGGAGCAGGTTAATGAAAAACTGTTTTTT.

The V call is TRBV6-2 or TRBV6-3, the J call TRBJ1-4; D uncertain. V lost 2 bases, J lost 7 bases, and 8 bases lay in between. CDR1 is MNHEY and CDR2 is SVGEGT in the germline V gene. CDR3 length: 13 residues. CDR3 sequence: CASSYSGVEKLFF. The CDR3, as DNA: TGTGCCAGCAGTTACAGCGGGGTTGAAAAACTGTTTTTT.

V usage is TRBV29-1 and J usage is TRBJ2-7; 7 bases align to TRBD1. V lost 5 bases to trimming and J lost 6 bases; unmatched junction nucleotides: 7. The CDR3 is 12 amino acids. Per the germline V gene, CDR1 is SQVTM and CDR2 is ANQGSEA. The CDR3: CSVFQGVSEQYF. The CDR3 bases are TGCAGCGTTTTCCAGGGGGTGAGCGAGCAGTACTTC.

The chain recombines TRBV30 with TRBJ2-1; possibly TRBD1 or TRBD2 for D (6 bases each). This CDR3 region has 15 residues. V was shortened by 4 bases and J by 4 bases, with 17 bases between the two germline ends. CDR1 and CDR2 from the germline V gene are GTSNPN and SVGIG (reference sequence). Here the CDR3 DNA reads TGTGCCTGGATTACTGGGGGGCTAATGTACAATGAGCAGTTCTTC. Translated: CAWITGGLMYNEQFF.

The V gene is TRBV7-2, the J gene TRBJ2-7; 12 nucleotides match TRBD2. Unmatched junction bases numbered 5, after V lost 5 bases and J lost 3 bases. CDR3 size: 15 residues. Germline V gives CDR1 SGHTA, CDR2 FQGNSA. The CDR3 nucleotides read TGTGCCAGCAGCCAGACTAGCGGGAGTGTCTACGAGCAGTACTTC. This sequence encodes CASSQTSGSVYEQYF.

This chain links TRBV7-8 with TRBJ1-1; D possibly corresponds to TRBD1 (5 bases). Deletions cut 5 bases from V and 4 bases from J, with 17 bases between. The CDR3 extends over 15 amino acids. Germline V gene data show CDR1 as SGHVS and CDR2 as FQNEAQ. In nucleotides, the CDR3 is TGTGCCAGCAGCGCCATCGGCAGGGAGGCCACTGAAGCTTTCTTT. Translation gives CASSAIGREATEAFF.

Here the CDR3 DNA reads TGTGCCAGTAGTCAAGCGGGAGGAGGGTTAGCCAAAAACATTCAGTACTTC. This codes for CASSQAGGGLAKNIQYF. The chain joins TRBV19 to TRBJ2-4; 9 positions agree with TRBD2. The CDR3 length is 17 residues. Germline V gene lookup returns CDR1 LNHDA and CDR2 SQIVND (reference sequence). After removal of 5 bases from V and 0 bases from J, the junction contained 8 bases not matched to a gene.

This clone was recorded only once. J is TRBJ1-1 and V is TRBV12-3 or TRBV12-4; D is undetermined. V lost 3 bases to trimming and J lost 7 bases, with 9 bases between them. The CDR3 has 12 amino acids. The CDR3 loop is CASSLVRFEAFF. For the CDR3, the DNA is TGTGCCAGCAGTTTGGTCCGTTTTGAAGCTTTCTTT.

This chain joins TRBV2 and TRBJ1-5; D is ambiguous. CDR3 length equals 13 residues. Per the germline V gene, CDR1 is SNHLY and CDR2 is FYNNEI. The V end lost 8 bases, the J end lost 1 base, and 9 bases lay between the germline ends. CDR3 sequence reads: CASHLGSNQPQHF. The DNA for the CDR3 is TGTGCCAGCCATCTGGGGAGCAATCAGCCCCAGCATTTT.

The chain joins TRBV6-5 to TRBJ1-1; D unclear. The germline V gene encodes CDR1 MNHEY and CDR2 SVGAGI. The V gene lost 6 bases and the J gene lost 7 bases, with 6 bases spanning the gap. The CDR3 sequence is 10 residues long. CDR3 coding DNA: TGTGCCAGCAGAGGAGTTGAAGCTTTCTTT. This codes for CASRGVEAFF.

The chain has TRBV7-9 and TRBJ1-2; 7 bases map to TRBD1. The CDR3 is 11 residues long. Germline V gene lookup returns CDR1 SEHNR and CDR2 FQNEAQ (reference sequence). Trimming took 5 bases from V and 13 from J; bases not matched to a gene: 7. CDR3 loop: CASSLTGATTF. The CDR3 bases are TGTGCCAGCAGCCTAACAGGGGCGACCACCTTC. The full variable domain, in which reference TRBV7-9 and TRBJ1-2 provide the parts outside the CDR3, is DTGVSQNPRHKITKRGQNVTFRCDPISEHNRLYWYRQTLGQGPEFLTYFQNEAQLEKSRLLSDRFSAERPKGSFSTLEIQRTEQGDSAMYLCASSLTGATTFGSGTRLTVV.

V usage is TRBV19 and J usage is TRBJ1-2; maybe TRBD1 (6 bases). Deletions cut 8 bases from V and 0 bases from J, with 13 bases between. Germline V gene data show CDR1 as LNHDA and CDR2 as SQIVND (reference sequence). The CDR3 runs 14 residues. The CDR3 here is CASSPRTANYGYTF. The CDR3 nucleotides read TGTGCCAGTTCTCCCAGGACAGCTAACTATGGCTACACCTTC.

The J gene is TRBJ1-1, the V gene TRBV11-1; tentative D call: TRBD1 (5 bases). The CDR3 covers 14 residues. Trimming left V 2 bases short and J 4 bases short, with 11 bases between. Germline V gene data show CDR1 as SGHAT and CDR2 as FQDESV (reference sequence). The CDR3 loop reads CASSLTDKSTEAFF. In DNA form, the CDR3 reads TGTGCCAGCAGCTTAACGGACAAATCCACTGAAGCTTTCTTT.

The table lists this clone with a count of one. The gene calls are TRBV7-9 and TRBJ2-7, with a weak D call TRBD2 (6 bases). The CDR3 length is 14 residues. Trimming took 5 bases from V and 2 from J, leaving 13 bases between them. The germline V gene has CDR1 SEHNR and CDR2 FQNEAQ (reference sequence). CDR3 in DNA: TGTGCCAGCAGCCCCGGGACGGGGGCCTACGAGCAGTACTTC. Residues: CASSPGTGAYEQYF.

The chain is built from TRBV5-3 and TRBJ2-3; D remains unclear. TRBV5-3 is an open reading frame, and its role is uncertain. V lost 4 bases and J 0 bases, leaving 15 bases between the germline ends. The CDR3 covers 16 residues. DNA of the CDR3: TGTGCCAGAAGCCCTTGGAGAAGCGAGAGCACAGATACGCAGTATTTT. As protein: CARSPWRSESTDTQYF.

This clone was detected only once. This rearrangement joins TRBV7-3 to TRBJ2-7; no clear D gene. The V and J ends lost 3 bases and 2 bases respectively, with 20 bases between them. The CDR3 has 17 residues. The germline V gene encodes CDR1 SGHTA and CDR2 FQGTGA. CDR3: CASSFTETPIITYEQYF. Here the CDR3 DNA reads TGTGCCAGCAGCTTCACTGAAACACCGATTATCACCTACGAGCAGTACTTC.

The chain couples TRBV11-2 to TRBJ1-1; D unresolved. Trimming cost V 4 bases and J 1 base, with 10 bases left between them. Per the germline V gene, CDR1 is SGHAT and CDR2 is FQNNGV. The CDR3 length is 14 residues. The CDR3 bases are TGTGCCAGCAGCTCTATACGGCAGAACACTGAAGCTTTCTTT. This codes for CASSSIRQNTEAFF.